What follows are 7 T cell receptor beta chains derived from one specimen sequenced in a study of T cells in Graves' hyperthyroidism and ophthalmopathy. From RNA transcripts, TCR beta CDR3 regions were amplified. HTBI primers were used for first-round RT-PCR of the TCR CDR3. TCRdb passed the multiplex PCR reads through MiXCR, listing each CDR3 protein once. The table shows hundreds of thousands of distinct CDR3 sequences, with about 17% occurring only once. The sequenced sample was blood. Every receptor here comes from a woman aged 18-30 years with Graves' ophthalmopathy.

This clonotype has ten or more counts. This chain links TRBV4-3 with TRBJ1-4; no firm D call. The CDR3 has 16 amino acids. V lost 4 bases, J lost 4 bases, and 16 bases lay in between. Germline V gene lookup returns CDR1 LGHNA and CDR2 YSLEER. The CDR3 here is CASSPEWEQVNEKLFF. CDR3 DNA: TGCGCCAGCAGCCCCGAATGGGAGCAGGTTAATGAAAAACTGTTTTTT.

This clonotype has ten or more counts. The V gene is TRBV28, the J gene TRBJ2-7; TRBD1 aligns across 7 bases. Germline loops: CDR1 MDHEN, CDR2 SYDVKM. Trimming cost V 5 bases and J 3 bases; bases outside gene matches: 7. CDR3 length equals 14 residues. CDR3 sequence (DNA): TGTGCCAGCAGTGACGGGACAGTTGGCTACGAGCAGTACTTC. It codes for CASSDGTVGYEQYF.

This clonotype was seen more than once but under ten times. With a much larger clone just one base away, this may be a read error. The chain employs TRBV20-1 and TRBJ2-3, with 7 bases that match TRBD2. CDR3 size: 19 residues. Per germline, CDR1 DFQATT and CDR2 SNEGSKA (reference sequence). Losses at the gene ends were 2 bases for V and 1 base for J; bases not matched to a gene: 18. The DNA for the CDR3 is TGCAGTGCTAGACCCCTTACGGGCGGGAGAGGTCGGGGCACAGATACGCAGTATTTT. This codes for CSARPLTGGRGRGTDTQYF.

This clonotype was detected ten times or more. The chain has TRBV6-5 and TRBJ1-3; D gene ambiguous. This CDR3 region has 15 residues. From germline, CDR1 is MNHEY and CDR2 SVGAGI. Trimming cost V 0 bases and J 1 base, with 7 bases left between them. CDR3: CASSYSGDSGNTIYF. CDR3 DNA: TGTGCCAGCAGTTACTCCGGCGATTCTGGAAACACCATATATTTT.

This clonotype was counted ten times or more. V usage is TRBV12-5 and J usage is TRBJ1-2; D remains unclear. This CDR3 region has 14 residues. The V gene's germline CDR1 is LGHNT and CDR2 FRNRAP. Deletions cut 0 bases from V and 4 bases from J, with 9 bases between. CDR3 loop: CASGLVPVVYGYTF. The CDR3 nucleotides are TGTGCTAGTGGTTTGGTCCCAGTGGTCTATGGCTACACCTTC.

The rearrangement links TRBV5-5 to TRBJ2-3, with D perhaps TRBD2 (6 bases). Between the trimmed V and J ends, which lost 6 bases and 2 bases, there was a span of 13 bases. The germline V gene has CDR1 SGHKS and CDR2 YYEKEE (reference sequence). There are 14 residues in the CDR3. This CDR3 is CASTRDFSTDTQYF. DNA of the CDR3: TGTGCCAGCACCCGGGACTTTTCCACAGATACGCAGTATTTT.

The sample holds many counts of this clonotype. The V and J genes are TRBV28 and TRBJ1-1, with a weak D call TRBD1 (6 bases). This CDR3 contains 13 residues. V was clipped by 7 bases and J by 3 bases, with 12 bases between them. Germline lookup yields CDR1 MDHEN and CDR2 SYDVKM. The CDR3 protein is CASKTGFHTEAFF. The CDR3 nucleotides read TGTGCCAGCAAGACAGGATTCCACACTGAAGCTTTCTTT. The full variable domain, rest sourced from reference TRBV28 and TRBJ1-1, is DVKVTQSSRYLVKRTGEKVFLECVQDMDHENMFWYRQDPGLGLRLIYFSYDVKMKEKGDIPEGYSVSREKKERFSLILESASTNQTSMYLCASKTGFHTEAFFGQGTRLTVV.